The source of this TCR beta chain is a study of cytomegalovirus exposure and HLA in healthy donors. Study results and caveats: Per a prior analysis, the majority of TCR beta V segments were productive roughly 87% or roughly 30% of the time. It was shown in a later analysis that HLA-associated TCR beta chains were more clonally expanded than other, equally common chains.

J was trimmed by 0 bases and V by 0 bases; bases with no gene match: 5. The CDR3 is 16 residues long. CDR1 is MGHRA and CDR2 is YSYEKL in the germline V gene. Primers included in the PCR were 60 Vbeta and 13 Jbeta primers. Repertoires were generated with immunoSEQ multiplex PCR, while TCRdb's copy carries only in-frame clones and drops some. The repertoire has some 150,000 clones, 72% of them found once; the top ten carry under 3%. Participants comprised healthy donors of bone marrow. As for this clone: Its antigen is not identified.

The specimen was PBMCs. The sequence came from a human donor in good health. The chain recombines TRBV4-1 with TRBJ2-7, with 7 bases identical to TRBD1. CDR3 bases: TGCGCCAGCAGCCAAGAGGGACAGACGCCCTCCTACGAGCAGTACTTC. Translating it yields CASSQEGQTPSYEQYF.